The clone carrying this T cell receptor (beta chain) is a singleton in its sample. This sample is drawn from a study of cytomegalovirus exposure and HLA in healthy donors. V was clipped by 4 bases and J by 1 base; unmatched bases: 4. The V gene's germline CDR1 is LGHNA and CDR2 YSLEER. This CDR3 region has 14 residues. Primers for the PCR totalled 60 Vbeta and 13 Jbeta. The assay was immunoSEQ multiplex PCR, and TCRdb's table has in-frame clones only and misses some. This table has roughly 100,000 clones, more than 75% appearing once. This chain connects TRBV4-3 to TRBJ2-7; TRBD1 agrees at 7 bases. This receptor was identified in a woman aged 45-60 years in good health and CMV-seropositive. The specimen sequenced was PBMCs. In DNA, the CDR3 is TGCGCCAGCAGCCGCGCGACAGGGTCCTACGAGCAGTACTTC. Translated, it gives CASSRATGSYEQYF.